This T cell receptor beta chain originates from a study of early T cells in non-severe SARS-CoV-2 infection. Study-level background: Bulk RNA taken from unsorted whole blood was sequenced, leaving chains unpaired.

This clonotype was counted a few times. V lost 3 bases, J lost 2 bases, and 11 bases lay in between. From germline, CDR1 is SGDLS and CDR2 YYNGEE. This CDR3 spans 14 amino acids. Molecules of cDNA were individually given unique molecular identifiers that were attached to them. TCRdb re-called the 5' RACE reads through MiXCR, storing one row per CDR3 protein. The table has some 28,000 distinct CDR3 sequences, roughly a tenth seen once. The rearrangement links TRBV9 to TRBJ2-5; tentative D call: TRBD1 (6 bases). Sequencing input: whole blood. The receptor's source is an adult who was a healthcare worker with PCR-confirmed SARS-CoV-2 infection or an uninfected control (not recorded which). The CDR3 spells CASSDATGQETQYF. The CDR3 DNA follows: TGTGCCAGCAGCGACGCGACAGGTCAAGAGACCCAGTACTTC.